This T cell receptor beta chain appears in the sequencing data of a study of PD-1 blockade in classical Hodgkin lymphoma. Findings of the study overall: It was among complete responders that baseline diversity resembled that of newly diagnosed patients. According to reports, newly diagnosed patients had lower baseline TCR diversity than healthy donors, and relapsed/refractory patients had lower baseline TCR diversity still. Exclusion was the outcome for patients who began nivolumab under 1 year after ASCT.

Time point described: cycle 4 day 1 (C4D1), after 5 to 7 weeks of nivolumab. After autologous stem cell transplantation all patients relapsed, and prior brentuximab vedotin exposure differed between cohorts. Thawed PBMCs supplied CD8+ T cells via magnetic negative selection. About this clone itself: Its antigen is unidentified.

Germline values: CDR1 PRHDT, CDR2 FYEKMQ (reference sequence). This CDR3 region has 15 residues. V was clipped by 8 bases and J by 8 bases, with 24 bases between them. Clones were sequenced by immunoSEQ multiplex PCR, and TCRdb holds only the in-frame ones, with some missing. Among some 8,000 clones listed, approximately 80% were seen once. This clonotype was sampled from a human donor with classical Hodgkin lymphoma. This chain uses TRBV13 with TRBJ1-2; the D gene is possibly TRBD1 (5 bases). Sequencing used CD8+ T cells from blood, obtained before the fourth cycle of nivolumab. The CDR3 DNA follows: TGTGCCAGCGGCTCCTCGACAGTCCACCCCGGGGGCTACACCTTC. The encoded protein is CASGSSTVHPGGYTF.